This T cell receptor beta chain was sequenced for a study of blood T cells in healthy people across ages (dated by TCRdb to the mid-2010s). Regarding the complete study: In model experiments, roughly one uniquely barcoded TCR beta cDNA molecule per two T cells was captured by template switching. Age-related changes in TCR beta repertoire diversity were measured in the study by deep sequencing normalized with unique cDNA molecular identifiers. Donors were grouped into four age groups: young (average approximately 16 years), middle-aged (about 38), aged (about 59) and long-lived (82). For two donors (one aged 18 to 30 and one aged 80 or older), the study analyzed two additional independent replicas of 1 million unique cDNA reads from the same blood draw. Donors of different ages were randomly distributed across sequencing lanes to avoid experimental bias. Study-wide conclusions, independent of this receptor: As age increased, observed TCR beta diversity per million T cells dropped in a roughly linear way, and a significant reduction was already evident by age about 40. Compared with the aged group, the long-lived group had more naive CD4+ T cells, fewer expanded clones and increased TCR diversity, a pattern suggesting age selection. Estimates of total diversity based on one million sequenced T cells were regarded as lower bounds and as underestimates. Observed TCR beta diversity correlated strongly with the percentage of naive T cells measured by flow cytometry. Since profiling was done on bulk unsorted PBMCs, naive and antigen-experienced compartments could not be conclusively compared. Donor CMV infection status was unknown, potentially confounding age-related changes in expanded clonotypes.

This clonotype was found many times. There is no known antigen for this receptor. It has no much larger one-base neighbor in the sample; base qualities were not kept. The approximately 40 donors, aged about 6 to 100 years, were systemically healthy Caucasian individuals from Russia. Around 10 milliliters of peripheral blood were collected from each donor into EDTA-treated Vacutainer tubes. Ficoll-Paque density-gradient centrifugation was used to isolate PBMCs, with at least 7 million per sample. Trizol reagent was used to extract total RNA from PBMCs, with at least 5.5 micrograms per sample. The percentages of naive CD45RAhigh/CD27high T cells were determined by flow cytometry on a PBMC aliquot from every donor. Library preparation used 5' RACE. The sample was run on an Illumina HiSeq 2500. The second PCR ran for roughly 6 to 11 cycles and used a J-beta primer mix along with a sample-barcoded 5' primer. Each TCR beta cDNA molecule received a unique molecular identifier from a template-switch 5' adaptor carrying 12 random nucleotides. At least 2.5 million CDR3-containing paired-end reads were obtained from each sample. First-strand cDNA was synthesized from all RNA with the Mint cDNA synthesis kit, primed by a TRBC-specific oligonucleotide. All cDNA was treated with uracil-DNA glycosylase and then went through a first 18-cycle PCR with the universal primers M1SS and BC2_uni_R. On the study's bioinformatics: For normalization, 1 million high-quality reads, each with a distinct molecular identifier, were randomly selected from each sample. Instead of being binned into consensus sequences, reads with shared molecular identifiers were discarded. MiTCR, with a Q25 quality threshold and the strictest error-elimination algorithm, was used for CDR3 identification, clonotype clustering and error correction. Lower-bound total TCR beta diversity was estimated with a nonparametric unseen species model using Euler transformation. TCRdb applied fastp at Q25 and MiXCR to the public reads, then kept only in-frame beta chains. Each entry merges the rows of one CDR3 protein and shows their most common DNA and genes. TCRdb assigned the V and J calls; the authors' analysis was not used. In this sample the table shows roughly 1,500,000 distinct CDR3 sequences, 40% to 50% of which occur a single time. Of the sample, 7.9% is held by the ten largest clones.

For CDR1 and CDR2, the germline V gene lists SGHTA and FQGNSA. Spanning cysteine to phenylalanine, the CDR3 consists of 13 amino acids. Kept here is only the CDR3 DNA, which spans 39 bases and is read in frame from base 1. Trimming takes 3 bases from V and 4 bases from J, and the germline ends sit 8 bases apart. Specimen: blood. This chain is built from TRBV7-2 and TRBJ2-3; the D gene is perhaps TRBD2, from 5 matching bases. The clonotype comes from a woman younger than 35 in good health. The DNA is as follows: TGTGCCAGCAGCTTTCGCGGGTCAGATACGCAGTATTTT. This sequence encodes CASSFRGSDTQYF.